The clone carrying this T cell receptor beta chain has a handful of counts. The antigen is unknown. This record belongs to a study of CD8 T cells in ankylosing spondylitis. Germline assignment: CDR1 MNHEY and CDR2 SMNVEV (reference sequence). V lost 3 bases and J 0 bases, leaving 9 bases between the germline ends. The CDR3 spans 14 residues. TCRdb re-analysed the 5' RACE reads in MiXCR, keeping a single row per CDR3 protein. The table lists roughly 670,000 distinct CDR3 sequences, around a fifth of them singletons, with about 20% in the top ten. General study results and limits: Earlier studies detected some motif variants in reactive arthritis synovial fluid and blood. Clones linked to disease were reported to show significant enrichment in matched ankylosing spondylitis synovial fluid. A TCR beta motif of roughly 8 highly homologous variants appeared characteristic of ankylosing spondylitis blood.

Input material: blood, either unsorted or a sorted T cell fraction (not recorded which). The receptor was derived from a male donor with ankylosing spondylitis. The rearrangement joins TRBV27 to TRBJ2-7, with D perhaps TRBD2 (5 bases). Here the CDR3 DNA reads TGTGCCAGCAGTTTGACTACCACCTCCTACGAGCAGTACTTC. Its protein is CASSLTTTSYEQYF.